This record looks at one TCR beta chain sequence and its context. This sample is drawn from a study of blood T cell repertoires in COVID-19. Per the study methods: Using reference gene primer amplification, nucleated cell counts were estimated. Method: immunoSEQ multiplex PCR; TCRdb's copy keeps in-frame clones and lacks some. Clonal size and the V and J genes are those of that table, whereas D and trimming came from the DNA. The sample shows about 82,000 clones, 80% of them seen only once. This CDR3 is 16 amino acids long. V lost 4 bases and J lost 7; bases outside the gene matches: 15. CDR1 is MGHRA and CDR2 is YSYEKL in the germline V gene.

The chain carries TRBV4-1 and TRBJ1-2; 7 positions match TRBD1. The sequence was obtained from a middle-aged woman with active or convalescent COVID-19. The specimen was peripheral blood. The CDR3 nucleotides read TGCGCCAGCAGCCCTCCCCAACAGGGGACCTCGAGTGGCTACACCTTC. It is translated as CASSPPQQGTSSGYTF.